This paragraph reports one TCR beta chain. The data stem from a study of blood T cell repertoires in COVID-19. Study in general: The United States, Italy and Spain were the sources of the acute and convalescent COVID-19 samples.

Profiling relied on immunoSEQ multiplex PCR, and the TCRdb table lists in-frame clones only, not all of them. Among hundreds of thousands of clones listed, roughly 87% were seen once. Assignment of participants to cohorts was predicated upon participant-reported clinical history. The sequence derives from a woman aged 25 to 39 who had recovered from COVID-19. Source material: PBMCs or T cells enriched from blood (not recorded which).

This CDR3 is CASSQGLPPNEQFF. Here the CDR3 DNA reads TGCGCCAGCAGCCAGGGACTACCGCCCAATGAGCAGTTCTTC. The chain recombines TRBV5-1 with TRBJ2-1, with 7 bases fitting TRBD2. After removal of 4 bases from V and 6 bases from J, the junction contained 7 bases not matched to a gene. The CDR3 is 14 residues long. CDR1 SGHRS and CDR2 YFSETQ come from the germline V gene.